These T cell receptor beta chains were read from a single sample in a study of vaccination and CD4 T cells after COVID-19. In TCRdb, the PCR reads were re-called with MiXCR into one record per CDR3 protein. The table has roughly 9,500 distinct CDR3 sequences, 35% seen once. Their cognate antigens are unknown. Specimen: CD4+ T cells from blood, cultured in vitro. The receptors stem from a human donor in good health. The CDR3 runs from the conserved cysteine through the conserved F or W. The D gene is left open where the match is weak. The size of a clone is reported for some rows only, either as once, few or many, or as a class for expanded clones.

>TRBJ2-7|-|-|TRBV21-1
TGTGCCAGCAGCAAAGAAACTGGATCCTACGAGCAGTACTTC
CASSKETGSYEQYF
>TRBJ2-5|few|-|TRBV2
TGTGCCAGCTCGTACTGGCCGGAGACCCAGTACTTC
CASSYWPETQYF
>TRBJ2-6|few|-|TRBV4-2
TGTGCCAGCAGCCAAGACCTAGGGGTAGGAGGGGCCAACGTCCTGACTTTC
CASSQDLGVGGANVLTF
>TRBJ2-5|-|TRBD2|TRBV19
TGTGCCACCCGCCTAGCGGGGGAGACCCAGTACTTC
CATRLAGETQYF
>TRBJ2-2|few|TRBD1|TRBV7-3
TGTGCCAGCAGCCCGGACAGGGGGCGGGTTACCGGGGAGCTGTTTTTT
CASSPDRGRVTGELFF
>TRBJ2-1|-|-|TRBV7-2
TGTGCCAGCAGCTTGGGTAGTAGGAGGTCAGCTGAGCAGTTCTTC
CASSLGSRRSAEQFF
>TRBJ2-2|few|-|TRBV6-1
TGTGCCAGCAGTGAATTGACTAGTTGGACCGGGGAGCTGTTTTTT
CASSELTSWTGELFF
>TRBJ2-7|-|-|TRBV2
TGTGCCAGCAGTGAATCCGGCTTCCCCTACGAGCAGTACTTC
CASSESGFPYEQYF
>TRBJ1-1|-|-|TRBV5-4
TGTGCCAGCAGCTTGGTTGGGGGGCGGACTGAAGCTTTCTTT
CASSLVGGRTEAFF
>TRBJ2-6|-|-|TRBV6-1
TGTGCCAGCAGACGGTCAGGGGCCAACGTCCTGACTTTC
CASRRSGANVLTF
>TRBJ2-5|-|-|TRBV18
TGTGCCAGCTCACCACGGCTGGAGACCCAGTACTTC
CASSPRLETQYF
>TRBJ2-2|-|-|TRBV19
TGTGCCAGTAGGAGTGGTGTGTTGAGGAGTTCCACCGGGGAGCTGTTTTTT
CASRSGVLRSSTGELFF
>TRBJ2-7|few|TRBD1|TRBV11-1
TGTGCCAGCAGCTCCGACAGGGAAGAGCAGTACTTC
CASSSDREEQYF
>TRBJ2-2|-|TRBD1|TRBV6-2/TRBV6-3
TGTGCCAGCAGTTACACGACTGGACAGGGCCACACCGGGGAGCTGTTTTTT
CASSYTTGQGHTGELFF
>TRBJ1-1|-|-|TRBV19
TGTGCCAGTAATGTAAACGGGGCGTCAAACACTGAAGCTTTCTTT
CASNVNGASNTEAFF
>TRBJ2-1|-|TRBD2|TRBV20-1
TGCAGTGCTAGATCTTTTAGCGGGTACAATGAGCAGTTCTTC
CSARSFSGYNEQFF
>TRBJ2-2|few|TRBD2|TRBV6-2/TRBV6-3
TGTGCCAGCAGTCAGGGACTAGCGGGAGTTCACACCGGGGAGCTGTTTTTT
CASSQGLAGVHTGELFF
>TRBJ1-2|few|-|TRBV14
TGTGCCAGCAGCCAAGATCTTTCCCAAGGGGGGCTCTACGGCTACACCTTC
CASSQDLSQGGLYGYTF
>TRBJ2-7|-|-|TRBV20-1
TGCAGTGCTAGAGGTCAGGAGCCCTACGAGCAGTACTTC
CSARGQEPYEQYF
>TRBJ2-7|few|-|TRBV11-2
TGTGCCAGCAGCTTAGTGGGAGGCGTCTACGAGCAGTACTTC
CASSLVGGVYEQYF
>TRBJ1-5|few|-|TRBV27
TGTGCCAGCAGTTTACAGGGTCAGCCCCAGCATTTT
CASSLQGQPQHF
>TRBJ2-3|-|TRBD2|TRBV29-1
TGCAGCGTTGAAGGAGTAGCGGGGAAGAGCACAGATACGCAGTATTTT
CSVEGVAGKSTDTQYF
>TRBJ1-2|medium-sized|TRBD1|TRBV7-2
TGTGCCAGCAGCCCAACAGGGGGCGGTAATGGCTACACCTTC
CASSPTGGGNGYTF
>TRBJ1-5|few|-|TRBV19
TGTGCCAGTAGCACCCACGGATGGAGTCTCCCCAATCAGCCCCAGCATTTT
CASSTHGWSLPNQPQHF
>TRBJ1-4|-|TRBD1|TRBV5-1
TGCGCCAGCAGCAAGACAGGGGGGAATGAAAAACTGTTTTTT
CASSKTGGNEKLFF
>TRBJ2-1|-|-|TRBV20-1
TGCAGTGCTCGTCCGGACTCGTTCTACAATGAGCAGTTCTTC
CSARPDSFYNEQFF
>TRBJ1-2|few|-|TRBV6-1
TGTGCCAGCAAGTCAGGGAACTATGGCTACACCTTC
CASKSGNYGYTF
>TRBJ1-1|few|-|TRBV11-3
TGTGCCAGCAGTCAAGCCGCCAGGTACACTGAAGCTTTCTTT
CASSQAARYTEAFF
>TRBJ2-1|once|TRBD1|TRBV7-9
TGTGCCAGCAGCTTAGTCAGGACGACAGGGGATGAGCAGTTCTTC
CASSLVRTTGDEQFF
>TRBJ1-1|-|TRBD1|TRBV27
TGTGCCGTTCACCGGGACAGAAGTCGAACTGAAGCTTTCTTT
CAVHRDRSRTEAFF
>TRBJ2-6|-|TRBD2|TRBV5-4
TGTGCCAGCAGCTTTATCCTCGGGGGGGCTGGGGCCAACGTCCTGACTTTC
CASSFILGGAGANVLTF
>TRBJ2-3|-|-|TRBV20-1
TGCAGTGCTAGGTTGCAGAACGCCAGCCCTAGCATAGATACGCAGTATTTT
CSARLQNASPSIDTQYF
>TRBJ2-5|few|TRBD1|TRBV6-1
TGTGCCAGCAGCTCGGGGGGACAGGGACAAAAGACCCAGTACTTC
CASSSGGQGQKTQYF
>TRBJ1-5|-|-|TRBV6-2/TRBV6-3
TGTGCCAGCAGTTATGGTTCGGGTAACCAGCCCCAGCATTTT
CASSYGSGNQPQHF
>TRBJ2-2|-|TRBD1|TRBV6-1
TGTGCCAGCAGGGTTTCGGTTTGGACAGGGACGAACACCGGGGAGCTGTTTTTT
CASRVSVWTGTNTGELFF
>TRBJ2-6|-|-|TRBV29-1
TGCAGCGTAAGAGACGGGGGCCTTGGGGCCAACGTCCTGACTTTC
CSVRDGGLGANVLTF
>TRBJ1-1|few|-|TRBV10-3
TGTGCCATCAGTTTACAGGGCTCGGCTGAAGCTTTCTTT
CAISLQGSAEAFF
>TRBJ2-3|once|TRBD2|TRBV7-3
TGTGCCAGCAGCACCCGGACTAGCGGGAGTGCGGATACGCAGTATTTT
CASSTRTSGSADTQYF
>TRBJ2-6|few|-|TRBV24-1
TGTGCCACCAGTGATTTCGAGGGAGCCGGGGCCAACGTCCTGACTTTC
CATSDFEGAGANVLTF
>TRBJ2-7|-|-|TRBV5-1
TGCGCCAGCAGCAATACTTGGCAGGCCGAGCAGTACTTC
CASSNTWQAEQYF
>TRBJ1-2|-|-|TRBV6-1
TGTGCCAGCAGCCTCGGTGCCGGGGACGGGGGCTACACCTTC
CASSLGAGDGGYTF
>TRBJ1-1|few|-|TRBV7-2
TGTGCCAGCAGCTTGGGCCGACAGTCTGAAGCTTTCTTT
CASSLGRQSEAFF
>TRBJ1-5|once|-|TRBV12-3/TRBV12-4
TGTGCCAGCAGTTATGGCCTGGGGTCGCCCCAGCATTTT
CASSYGLGSPQHF
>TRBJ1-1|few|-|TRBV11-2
TGTGCCAGCAGCTTAGGATCCCGGGACACTGAAGCTTTCTTT
CASSLGSRDTEAFF
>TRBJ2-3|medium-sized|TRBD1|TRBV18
TGTGCCAGCTCACCGGTACAGGGGGCAGATACGCAGTATTTT
CASSPVQGADTQYF
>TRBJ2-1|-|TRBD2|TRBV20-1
TGCAGTGCTGGTTCGGGACTAGCGGTATCCAATGAGCAGTTCTTC
CSAGSGLAVSNEQFF
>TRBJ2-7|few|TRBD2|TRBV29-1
TGCAGCGTCTGGGAGGGCTACGAGCAGTACTTC
CSVWEGYEQYF
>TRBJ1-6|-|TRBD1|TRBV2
TGTGCCAGCAGACCCCAGGGCCCAGGGGGCCCTAATTCACCCCTCCACTTT
CASRPQGPGGPNSPLHF
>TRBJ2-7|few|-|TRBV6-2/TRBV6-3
TGTGCCAGCAGTCGATTGAGGACTGGCAGGGGCAGCGAGCAGTACTTC
CASSRLRTGRGSEQYF
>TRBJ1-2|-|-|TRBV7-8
TGTGCCAGCAGCTTAGGTGGGACTCTCGGCTACACCTTC
CASSLGGTLGYTF
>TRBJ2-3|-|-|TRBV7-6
TGTGCCAGCAGCTCTGAAGAAGTTCCTCGTGTCACAGATACGCAGTATTTT
CASSSEEVPRVTDTQYF
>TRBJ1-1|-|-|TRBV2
TGTGCCAGCACAGCGGCTCCAGACACTGAAGCTTTCTTT
CASTAAPDTEAFF
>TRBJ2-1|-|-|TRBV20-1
TGCAGTGCTAGAGTTTGGGACCATTACAATGAGCAGTTCTTC
CSARVWDHYNEQFF
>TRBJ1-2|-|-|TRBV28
TGTGCCAGCAGTCGGACAGCAAACTATGGCTACACCTTC
CASSRTANYGYTF
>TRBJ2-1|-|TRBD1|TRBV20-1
TGCAGTGTCCCGGGACCAGGGGGTATACGGCAGTTCTTC
CSVPGPGGIRQFF